These 5 T cell receptor beta chains came from one sample sequenced in a study of technical replicates of blood from a handful of donors. Profiled with immunoSEQ multiplex PCR; TCRdb holds only in-frame clones, not every one. Of tens of thousands of clones in the sample, roughly four fifths were seen once. Input material: PBMCs. Receptors were obtained from a human donor in good health. Some clones in this sample may be carry-over from other donors' samples.

The chain has TRBV27 and TRBJ1-1; D gene ambiguous. The CDR3 covers 13 residues. V lost 8 bases to trimming and J lost 6 bases, with 16 bases between them. From germline, CDR1 is MNHEY and CDR2 SMNVEV (reference sequence). CDR3 bases: TGTGCCAGCCTGACCCGGAGTACCTCTGAAGCTTTCTTT. Protein: CASLTRSTSEAFF.

The V call is TRBV7-2, the J call TRBJ1-1, with a weak D call TRBD1 (5 bases). Trimming shortened V by 5 bases and J by 7 bases, and 14 bases separated the two germline ends. In germline, CDR1 is SGHTA, CDR2 FQGNSA. CDR3 length: 13 residues. In nucleotides, the CDR3 is TGTGCCAGCAGCAGATCGGACATACGTGAAGCTTTCTTT. This encodes CASSRSDIREAFF.

This chain uses TRBV7-9 with TRBJ1-6; D not certain. CDR1 and CDR2 (germline): SEHNR, FQNEAQ (reference sequence). V lost 5 bases and J lost 14, with 13 bases in between. The CDR3 length is 12 residues. In DNA, the CDR3 is TGTGCCAGCAGCCACTCCGATGGTACCCTCCACTTT. It is translated as CASSHSDGTLHF.

The chain recombines TRBV27 with TRBJ1-1; D not resolved. The germline V and J ends were trimmed by 3 bases and 1 base, with 12 bases remaining between them. The CDR3 consists of 15 residues. The germline V gene has CDR1 MNHEY and CDR2 SMNVEV (reference sequence). CDR3 amino acids: CASSFSIGENTEAFF. The CDR3 nucleotides read TGTGCCAGCAGTTTTAGTATCGGGGAGAACACTGAAGCTTTCTTT.

This chain connects TRBV5-1 to TRBJ2-1; D gene unclear. V was trimmed by 0 bases and J by 4 bases, leaving 8 bases between them. This CDR3 is 14 amino acids long. CDR1 and CDR2 (germline): SGHRS, YFSETQ. CDR3 amino acids: CASSLGSTYNEQFF. The CDR3 nucleotides are TGCGCCAGCAGCTTGGGTAGTACTTACAATGAGCAGTTCTTC.